The 20 T cell receptor beta chains below were found in one sample sequenced in a study of T cell responses to AZD1222 COVID-19 vaccine. TCRdb's table, derived via immunoSEQ multiplex PCR, lists solely in-frame clones and lacks some. The sample shows 120,000 to 150,000 clones, just over 85% of them seen only once. The specimen was peripheral blood, collected on day 0 of AZD1222 vaccination. These receptors came from an adult in good health.

The genes are TRBV7-2 and TRBJ1-1; tentatively, D is TRBD1 (6 bases). With 1 base removed from V and 3 bases from J, the gap between germline ends came to 12 bases. Germline V gene lookup returns CDR1 SGHTA and CDR2 FQGNSA. This CDR3 is built from 15 residues. The CDR3 DNA follows: TGTGCCAGCAGCTTAGTAGGGGCAGGGGACACTGAAGCTTTCTTT. Translated: CASSLVGAGDTEAFF.

This sequence joins TRBV28 and TRBJ2-1; 7 bases are shared with TRBD2. V was clipped by 6 bases and J by 8 bases; unmatched bases: 16. The CDR3 covers 16 residues. Germline V gives CDR1 MDHEN, CDR2 SYDVKM. The chain's CDR3 is CASSPGRGNRVDEQFF. CDR3 sequence (DNA): TGTGCCAGCAGCCCGGGGAGGGGAAATCGTGTGGATGAGCAGTTCTTC.

The rearrangement links TRBV3-1 (or the pseudogene TRBV3-2) to TRBJ2-2; no reliable D call. Germline lookup yields CDR1 LGHDT and CDR2 YNNKEL (reference sequence). The CDR3 is 16 amino acids. Trimming stripped 0 bases from V and 7 bases from J, with 15 bases between. The CDR3 here is CASSQEGGSRGGELFF. For the CDR3, the DNA is TGTGCCAGCAGCCAAGAAGGTGGGTCGAGAGGCGGGGAGCTGTTTTTT.

V gene TRBV28 combines with J gene TRBJ2-7; 8 bases fit TRBD2. Losses at the gene ends were 3 bases for V and 0 bases for J; bases not matched to a gene: 7. This CDR3 spans 16 amino acids. Germline values: CDR1 MDHEN, CDR2 SYDVKM. The CDR3 nucleotides are TGTGCCAGCAGTTTTGGGACTAGGGACGACTCCTACGAGCAGTACTTC. Protein: CASSFGTRDDSYEQYF. Looking up the rest from reference TRBV28 and TRBJ2-7 gives the full variable domain: DVKVTQSSRYLVKRTGEKVFLECVQDMDHENMFWYRQDPGLGLRLIYFSYDVKMKEKGDIPEGYSVSREKKERFSLILESASTNQTSMYLCASSFGTRDDSYEQYFGPGTRLTVT.

A single count supports this clone. The chain carries TRBV29-1 and TRBJ1-2; D is possibly TRBD1 (5 bases). The ends were cut back, 8 bases at V and 8 bases at J, with 15 bases in the middle. Germline values: CDR1 SQVTM, CDR2 ANQGSEA. This CDR3 has 11 residues. CDR3 loop: CSLGRVEGYTF. Written as DNA, the CDR3 is TGCAGCCTGGGCAGGGTGGAGGGCTACACCTTC.

This clone was recorded only once. The V gene is TRBV5-4, the J gene TRBJ1-2; no clear D gene. Trimming stripped 2 bases from V and 4 bases from J, with 6 bases between. CDR3 length: 12 amino acids. Germline V lookup: CDR1 SGHNT, CDR2 YYREEE (reference sequence). The CDR3 is CASSLESYGYTF. The CDR3, as DNA: TGTGCCAGCAGCTTAGAGTCCTATGGCTACACCTTC.

The chain's CDR3 is CASSQAPLVAGRTDTQYF. The CDR3 DNA reads TGCGCCAGCAGTCAAGCCCCGTTGGTAGCGGGACGCACAGATACGCAGTATTTT. The rearrangement joins TRBV23-1 to TRBJ2-3; 8 nucleotides agree with TRBD2. TRBV23-1 is annotated as an ORF whose role is uncertain. V lost 2 bases to trimming and J lost 1 base; unmatched junction nucleotides: 11. The CDR3 totals 18 residues.

The chain recombines TRBV19 with TRBJ1-1; 9 bases fit TRBD1. CDR3 length: 14 amino acids. CDR1 LNHDA and CDR2 SQIVND come from the germline V gene (reference sequence). V shed 6 bases and J 10 bases; nucleotides not matched to a gene: 12. The CDR3 region is CASSPTGTGFLAFF. DNA of the CDR3: TGTGCCAGTAGCCCTACCGGGACAGGGTTTCTAGCTTTCTTT.

This chain uses TRBV30 with TRBJ2-1; TRBD1 agrees at 8 bases. V lost 3 bases, J lost 4 bases, and 2 bases stayed unmatched. Germline V CDR1 and CDR2: GTSNPN, SVGIG (reference sequence). The CDR3 runs 13 residues. The CDR3 DNA reads as TGTGCCTGGAGACACAGGGGGTACAATGAGCAGTTCTTC. It is translated as CAWRHRGYNEQFF.

CDR3 DNA sequence: TGTGCCAGCAGCCCCACTAGCGGGAGCTCCGAGCAGTACTTC. Protein: CASSPTSGSSEQYF. This chain links TRBV3-1 (or the pseudogene TRBV3-2) with TRBJ2-7; 11 bases fit TRBD2. The V segment lost 4 bases and the J segment 6 bases; nucleotides outside the gene matches: 5. The CDR3 is 14 residues long. Germline V lookup: CDR1 LGHDT, CDR2 YNNKEL (reference sequence).

This clone was detected once. The rearrangement uses TRBV12-5 and TRBJ1-2; a weak D match, TRBD1 (6 bases). Looked up from germline, CDR1 is LGHNT and CDR2 is FRNRAP. V was trimmed by 6 bases and J by 7 bases, leaving 24 bases between them. CDR3 size: 16 residues. CDR3 DNA sequence: TGTGCTAGTGGCCTTCAGACAGGCCGGAGATGGCTTGGCTACACCTTC. Translation: CASGLQTGRRWLGYTF.

The genes are TRBV10-3 and TRBJ2-2; a possible D gene is TRBD1 (6 bases). In germline, CDR1 is ENHRY, CDR2 SYGVKD. V shed 4 bases and J shed 2 bases, with 14 bases lying between them. The CDR3 length is 16 residues. CDR3 sequence reads: CAISVAGAPNTGELFF. The CDR3, as DNA: TGTGCCATCAGTGTCGCAGGGGCTCCAAACACCGGGGAGCTGTTTTTT.

This chain uses TRBV5-1 with TRBJ1-1; TRBD1 might be the D (5 bases). Germline CDR1 is SGHRS and CDR2 is YFSETQ. The germline V and J ends were trimmed by 3 bases and 3 bases, with 9 bases remaining between them. The CDR3 length is 13 residues. The CDR3 sequence: CASSSRGDTEAFF. The CDR3 DNA is TGCGCCAGCAGCTCCAGAGGGGACACTGAAGCTTTCTTT. Using reference TRBV5-1 and TRBJ1-1 for the parts outside the CDR3, the full variable domain is KAGVTQTPRYLIKTRGQQVTLSCSPISGHRSVSWYQQTPGQGLQFLFEYFSETQRNKGNFPGRFSGRQFSNSRSEMNVSTLELGDSALYLCASSSRGDTEAFFGQGTRLTVV.

V usage is TRBV18 and J usage is TRBJ2-7, with TRBD2 matching over 7 bases. CDR1 is KGHSH and CDR2 is LQKENI in the germline V gene. V shed 3 bases and J 7 bases; nucleotides not matched to a gene: 6. The CDR3 loop spans 13 amino acids. The CDR3 protein is CASSPGLAEEQYF. The CDR3 DNA reads as TGTGCCAGCTCACCTGGTCTAGCGGAAGAGCAGTACTTC.

The chain uses TRBV7-2 and TRBJ2-4; D is undetermined. Germline-derived CDR1 and CDR2 are SGHTA and FQGNSA. Trimming left V 1 base short and J 2 bases short, with 18 bases between. The CDR3 contains 18 residues. DNA for the CDR3: TGTGCCAGCAGCTTAGGTAGCCCCCTAGTTAGGTCCAAAAACATTCAGTACTTC. Encoded protein: CASSLGSPLVRSKNIQYF. Full variable domain (missing parts from reference TRBV7-2 and TRBJ2-4): GAGVSQSPSNKVTEKGKDVELRCDPISGHTALYWYRQSLGQGLEFLIYFQGNSAPDKSGLPSDRFSAERTGGSVSTLTIQRTQQEDSAVYLCASSLGSPLVRSKNIQYFGAGTRLSVL.

The V gene is TRBV19, the J gene TRBJ1-4; D not resolved. The CDR3 covers 19 residues. Germline V lookup: CDR1 LNHDA, CDR2 SQIVND (reference sequence). V gave up 1 base and J gave up 2 bases, with 20 bases separating them. CDR3 in DNA: TGTGCCAGTAGTATAGTGGGTTGGACCAGCCCTGGGACTAATGAAAAACTGTTTTTT. Encoded protein: CASSIVGWTSPGTNEKLFF.

The CDR3 DNA is TGTGCCAGTAGCCCTCAGCCGGGACACTCGACTGAAGCTTTCTTT. Its protein is CASSPQPGHSTEAFF. V usage is TRBV19 and J usage is TRBJ1-1, with a tentative D call TRBD1 (6 bases). Trimming cost V 6 bases and J 5 bases, with 19 bases left between them. The germline V gene has CDR1 LNHDA and CDR2 SQIVND (reference sequence). The CDR3 covers 15 residues. Based on the CDR3 plus reference TRBV19 and TRBJ1-1, the full variable domain is DGGITQSPKYLFRKEGQNVTLSCEQNLNHDAMYWYRQDPGQGLRLIYYSQIVNDFQKGDIAEGYSVSREKKESFPLTVTSAQKNPTAFYLCASSPQPGHSTEAFFGQGTRLTVV.

The CDR3 DNA follows: TGTGCCAGCAGCGTAGCTGGGGGCGACGGATATTCACCCCTCCACTTT. Its protein product is CASSVAGGDGYSPLHF. The rearrangement joins TRBV9 to TRBJ1-6; D is perhaps TRBD1 (6 bases). V was pared by 0 bases and J by 8 bases, with 15 bases between. The CDR3 has 16 amino acids. The germline V gene has CDR1 SGDLS and CDR2 YYNGEE.

This CDR3 is CASSRQGNQPQHF. The CDR3 DNA sequence: TGTGCCAGCAGCCGACAGGGAAATCAGCCCCAGCATTTT. The V and J genes are TRBV3-1 (or the pseudogene TRBV3-2) and TRBJ1-5, with 7 bases aligning to TRBD1. This CDR3 contains 13 residues. The ends lost 4 bases at V and 4 bases at J; junction bases unmatched: 1. Per the germline V gene, CDR1 is LGHDT and CDR2 is YNNKEL (reference sequence).

This rearrangement joins TRBV6-5 to TRBJ1-5, with D unresolved. The CDR3 spans 14 residues. The germline V gene has CDR1 MNHEY and CDR2 SVGAGI. Deletions cut 0 bases from V and 8 bases from J, with 11 bases between. The CDR3 is CASSYSVRVKPQHF. The DNA for the CDR3 is TGTGCCAGCAGTTACTCGGTTAGGGTAAAGCCCCAGCATTTT.